These T cell receptor beta chains were read from a single sample in a study of cytomegalovirus exposure and HLA in healthy donors. Data came from immunoSEQ multiplex PCR; TCRdb stores just in-frame clones and leaves some out. The repertoire includes about 160,000 clones, roughly 85% of them detected once, and 2% to 2.5% sits in the top ten. Sequenced input: PBMCs. The receptors were gathered from a man aged 40-55 years in good health and CMV-seronegative. Each CDR3 is given with its conserved first and last residue. The D gene is left open where the match is weak. Some rows mark clone size as missing; the rest say once, few, many or name a class of expanded clone.

v_call	clone_size	d_call	j_call	cdr3_aa	cdr3_nt
TRBV7-9	once	TRBD2	TRBJ2-1	CSSSSLEVAGLPSYNEQFF	TGTTCCAGCAGCTCCTTAGAGGTAGCGGGGCTACCCTCCTACAATGAGCAGTTCTTC
TRBV5-4	once	-	TRBJ1-2	CASSSLQTGSNYGYTF	TGTGCCAGCAGCTCGCTCCAGACAGGATCTAACTATGGCTACACCTTC
TRBV18	-	-	TRBJ2-7	CASSPQVASPYEQYF	TGTGCCAGCTCACCCCAGGTGGCTTCCCCCTACGAGCAGTACTTC
TRBV25-1	few	TRBD2	TRBJ2-7	CASSPRTSGYVEQYF	TGTGCCAGCAGCCCTAGGACTAGCGGATACGTCGAGCAGTACTTC
TRBV5-6	-	TRBD2	TRBJ2-7	CASSLNGLASSYEQYF	TGTGCCAGCAGCTTAAACGGACTAGCGAGCTCCTACGAGCAGTACTTC
TRBV5-1	-	-	TRBJ2-1	CASSYTGQNYNEQFF	TGCGCCAGCAGCTATACGGGACAAAACTACAATGAGCAGTTCTTC
TRBV7-2	few	TRBD2	TRBJ2-1	CASTPGTNVFF	TGTGCCAGCACGCCCGGGACTAATGTGTTCTTC
TRBV6-5	-	-	TRBJ1-5	CASSYSADRNQPQHF	TGTGCCAGCAGTTACTCGGCGGACAGAAATCAGCCCCAGCATTTT
TRBV4-1	-	TRBD2	TRBJ2-1	CASSQGSGTSGWSSYNEQFF	TGCGCCAGCAGCCAAGGCTCGGGGACTAGCGGGTGGAGCTCCTACAATGAGCAGTTCTTC
TRBV7-9	-	-	TRBJ1-2	CASSLGSGYYGYTF	TGTGCCAGCAGCTTAGGATCGGGATACTATGGCTACACCTTC
TRBV6-4	-	TRBD2	TRBJ2-1	CASSAATGASGRRDEQFF	TGTGCCAGCAGTGCCGCCACCGGGGCTAGCGGGAGGCGCGATGAGCAGTTCTTC
TRBV7-7	-	-	TRBJ2-2	CASRSRQDTGELFF	TGTGCTAGCAGGTCCCGACAGGATACCGGGGAGCTGTTTTTT
TRBV19	-	-	TRBJ2-1	CASSIATTRNEQFF	TGTGCCAGTAGTATAGCGACTACTCGAAATGAGCAGTTCTTC
TRBV25-1	-	-	TRBJ1-5	CASSESGRGINQPQHF	TGTGCCAGCAGTGAATCGGGCAGGGGCATCAATCAGCCCCAGCATTTT
TRBV10-3	-	-	TRBJ1-1	CAISESIGAEAFF	TGTGCCATCAGTGAGTCGATCGGGGCTGAAGCTTTCTTT
TRBV5-1	once	-	TRBJ2-3	CASSGGGNRADTQYF	TGCGCCAGCAGCGGCGGAGGTAACCGGGCAGATACGCAGTATTTT
TRBV25-1	few	TRBD2	TRBJ2-2	CASSDSRGSFNTGELFF	TGTGCCAGCAGTGATTCTCGCGGGAGTTTTAACACCGGGGAGCTGTTTTTT
TRBV27	-	-	TRBJ2-6	CASSEPGANGLTF	TGTGCCAGCAGCGAACCTGGGGCCAACGGCCTGACTTTC
TRBV27	-	TRBD1	TRBJ2-1	CASSSQGGEQFF	TGTGCCAGCAGTTCACAGGGGGGTGAGCAGTTCTTC